The 28 T cell receptor beta chains given below trace back to one sample, sequenced in a study of cytomegalovirus exposure and HLA in healthy donors (dated by TCRdb to about 2017). The library was made by the immunoSEQ multiplex PCR assay. For the multiplex PCR, a mixture combining 60 forward primers for TCR Vbeta segments and 13 reverse primers for TCR Jbeta segments was used. In its TCRdb copy, this immuneACCESS table keeps in-frame sequences only and misses some clones. Where compared with another copy, unresolved V genes explain less than half of these, and the others have no known cause. This sample comprises about 200,000 clones, about 83% of them detected only once. Less than 20% of the sample comes from the top ten. The sequenced sample consisted of PBMCs. These receptors were obtained from a man in his forties or fifties in good health and CMV-seronegative.

The chain has TRBV7-9 and TRBJ1-2, with 7 positions matching TRBD1. This CDR3 region has 13 residues. The germline CDR1 and CDR2 sequences are SEHNR and FQNEAQ (reference sequence). V dropped 8 bases and J dropped 8; count of bases not matched to a gene: 11. Here the CDR3 reads CASAQGGLEGYTF. DNA of the CDR3: TGTGCCAGCGCCCAGGGGGGCTTGGAGGGCTACACCTTC.

This clone showed up just a few times. The V and J genes are TRBV6-1 and TRBJ1-5, with 7 nucleotides matching TRBD1. This CDR3 comprises 15 residues. After removal of 4 bases from V and 3 bases from J, the junction contained 6 bases not matched to a gene. Germline V gene sequence: CDR1 MNHNS, CDR2 SASEGT. The CDR3 coding sequence is TGTGCCAGCAGTGGAGGACAGGCTTCCAATCAGCCCCAGCATTTT. As protein: CASSGGQASNQPQHF.

In DNA form, the CDR3 reads TGTGCCACCAGCAGAGGGAGGAACAATGAGCAGTTCTTC. Protein sequence: CATSRGRNNEQFF. The rearrangement links TRBV15 to TRBJ2-1, with D perhaps matching TRBD2 (5 bases). The CDR3 contains 13 residues. The germline V gene encodes CDR1 LNHNV and CDR2 YYDKDF (reference sequence). V lost 1 base, J lost 5 bases, and 6 bases lay in between.

The V call is TRBV13, the J call TRBJ2-2, with TRBD2 as a possible D gene (5 bases). CDR1 is PRHDT and CDR2 is FYEKMQ in the germline V gene (reference sequence). The CDR3 is 15 residues long. The ends were cut back, 5 bases at V and 4 bases at J, with 14 bases in the middle. The CDR3 DNA is TGTGCCAGCAGCGAGAGGGTACTAGGCACCGGGGAGCTGTTTTTT. Residues: CASSERVLGTGELFF.

The chain combines TRBV23-1 with TRBJ1-5, with D maybe TRBD1 (6 bases). Being an ORF, TRBV23-1 has a function that is uncertain. This CDR3 spans 19 amino acids. V lost 6 bases to trimming and J lost 1 base, with 25 bases between them. CDR3 bases: TGCGCCAGCAGGTTAGGGGGGGACGTCGACTTCTTCAGCAATCAGCCCCAGCATTTT. This gives the protein CASRLGGDVDFFSNQPQHF.

This chain links TRBV10-3 with TRBJ2-1; the D gene is possibly TRBD2 (6 bases). Germline assignment: CDR1 ENHRY and CDR2 SYGVKD. The CDR3 runs 14 residues. V was clipped by 7 bases and J by 3 bases, with 13 bases between them. Here the CDR3 reads CAITASSGYNEQFF. The CDR3 DNA reads as TGTGCCATCACCGCTAGTAGCGGCTACAATGAGCAGTTCTTC.

On this clone itself: The identical CDR3 is also encoded by other nucleotide sequences in the sample. This chain connects TRBV7-9 to TRBJ2-7; perhaps TRBD2 as D (7 bases). V gave up 0 bases and J gave up 2 bases, with 8 bases separating them. The germline gives CDR1 SEHNR, CDR2 FQNEAQ (reference sequence). This CDR3 region has 14 residues. CDR3 sequence: CASSLAGGPYEQYF. The CDR3 region has the DNA TGTGCCAGCAGCTTAGCGGGGGGGCCCTACGAGCAGTACTTC.

The chain joins TRBV4-3 to TRBJ2-1, with 9 nucleotides matching TRBD2. V shed 0 bases and J 7 bases; nucleotides not matched to a gene: 7. The CDR3 sequence is 16 residues long. Germline V gene sequence: CDR1 LGHNA, CDR2 YSLEER. The CDR3 DNA reads as TGCGCCAGCAGCCAAGATTCGAGCGGGGGGACGAATGAGCAGTTCTTC. Amino acid sequence: CASSQDSSGGTNEQFF.

The J gene is TRBJ1-2, the V gene TRBV19; 8 nucleotides match TRBD1. Germline V gene lookup returns CDR1 LNHDA and CDR2 SQIVND (reference sequence). The CDR3 covers 13 residues. V was clipped by 6 bases and J by 5 bases; unmatched bases: 5. The CDR3 DNA sequence: TGTGCCAGTAGCCTGACAGGGGAGTATGGCTACACCTTC. Protein: CASSLTGEYGYTF.

The gene calls are TRBV18 and TRBJ1-1; 7 bases align to TRBD1. V lost 3 bases and J lost 5; bases outside the gene matches: 12. Germline-derived CDR1 and CDR2 are KGHSH and LQKENI. This CDR3 comprises 16 residues. CDR3 sequence: CASSPKTNRGRTEAFF. Written as DNA, the CDR3 is TGTGCCAGCTCACCGAAGACGAACAGGGGAAGGACTGAAGCTTTCTTT.

The chain recombines TRBV18 with TRBJ1-4, with D tentatively TRBD1 (5 bases). The CDR3 is 13 residues long. V lost 3 bases and J 5 bases, leaving 7 bases between the germline ends. Germline V gives CDR1 KGHSH, CDR2 LQKENI. CDR3 loop: CASSPRVNEKLFF. Here the CDR3 DNA reads TGTGCCAGCTCACCCAGGGTAAATGAAAAACTGTTTTTT.

This clone was counted between two and nine times. The gene calls are TRBV10-3 and TRBJ1-5, with D possibly TRBD1 on 6 matching bases. The CDR3 is made up of 15 amino acids. The V gene lost 1 base and the J gene lost 6 bases, with 13 bases spanning the gap. CDR1 is ENHRY, CDR2 SYGVKD, per germline. Written as DNA, the CDR3 is TGTGCCATCAGTGAGTATCCAGGGGAGGGTCAGCCCCAGCATTTT. It encodes CAISEYPGEGQPQHF.

The sample holds one count of this clone. The chain uses TRBV27 and TRBJ2-7; 9 bases map to TRBD2. The V gene end was trimmed by 4 bases and the J gene end by 6 bases; junction bases not matched to a gene: 7. Germline loops: CDR1 MNHEY, CDR2 SMNVEV (reference sequence). The CDR3 loop spans 14 amino acids. CDR3 DNA: TGTGCCAGCAGTTCGGGACTAGCCGGCGGCGAGCAGTACTTC. Translating it yields CASSSGLAGGEQYF.

The J gene is TRBJ1-1, the V gene TRBV28; D remains ambiguous. The CDR3 loop spans 11 amino acids. Trimming left V 9 bases short and J 1 base short, with 6 bases between. Germline V lookup: CDR1 MDHEN, CDR2 SYDVKM. The CDR3 bases are TGTGCCAGTACTGAGAACACTGAAGCTTTCTTT. Its translation: CASTENTEAFF. The variable domain in full, with the rest retrieved from reference TRBV28 and TRBJ1-1, is DVKVTQSSRYLVKRTGEKVFLECVQDMDHENMFWYRQDPGLGLRLIYFSYDVKMKEKGDIPEGYSVSREKKERFSLILESASTNQTSMYLCASTENTEAFFGQGTRLTVV.

The chain uses TRBV27 and TRBJ2-3; possible D gene TRBD2, 5 bases. The CDR3 is 14 amino acids. V lost 2 bases to trimming and J lost 3 bases, with 9 bases between them. Germline lookup yields CDR1 MNHEY and CDR2 SMNVEV (reference sequence). The CDR3 DNA is TGTGCCAGCAGTTTAGTTCGGGGTACAGATACGCAGTATTTT. Translating gives CASSLVRGTDTQYF.

This clone was recorded a few times. This sequence joins TRBV5-1 and TRBJ2-7; 10 nucleotides agree with TRBD2. Per the germline V gene, CDR1 is SGHRS and CDR2 is YFSETQ. CDR3 length: 17 amino acids. V gave up 4 bases and J gave up 5 bases; unmatched junction bases: 15. CDR3 nucleotides: TGCGCCAGCAGCACGGACCCTAGCGGGAGCGGAAGGGACGAGCAGTACTTC. This sequence encodes CASSTDPSGSGRDEQYF.

The chain has TRBV9 and TRBJ2-7, with D possibly TRBD2 on 5 matching bases. Trimming removed 3 bases at V and 3 bases at J, with 13 bases between. The V gene's germline CDR1 is SGDLS and CDR2 YYNGEE. The CDR3 extends over 14 amino acids. The CDR3, as DNA: TGTGCCAGCAGCGCCGGGATCACAAACTACGAGCAGTACTTC. Protein sequence: CASSAGITNYEQYF.

This clone was recorded a few times. V is TRBV21-1 and J is TRBJ1-5. TRBV21-1 is annotated as a pseudogene. This CDR3 is built from 17 residues. The chain's CDR3 is CASSKERETQQNQPQHF. CDR3 DNA sequence: TGTGCCAGCAGCAAAGAGCGGGAGACCCAACAGAATCAGCCCCAGCATTTT.

V gene TRBV10-3 combines with J gene TRBJ2-7, with 9 bases aligning to TRBD1. The CDR3 covers 12 residues. With 10 bases clipped from V and 5 bases from J, the junction kept 6 bases outside the gene matches. Germline loops: CDR1 ENHRY, CDR2 SYGVKD. CDR3 sequence: CATRDRENEQYF. CDR3 nucleotides: TGTGCCACCCGGGACAGGGAGAACGAGCAGTACTTC.

The CDR3 loop reads CASSHPLWDSQYF. For the CDR3, the DNA is TGCGCCAGCAGCCATCCCCTCTGGGACAGCCAGTACTTC. The chain joins TRBV4-1 to TRBJ2-4; TRBD1 matches at 7 bases. The CDR3 is 13 residues long. In germline, CDR1 is MGHRA, CDR2 YSYEKL. The ends lost 3 bases at V and 13 bases at J; junction bases unmatched: 9.

This clone is a singleton in its sample. The chain joins TRBV11-3 to TRBJ2-2, with TRBD1 as a possible D gene (6 bases). Germline V gene data show CDR1 as SGHNT and CDR2 as YENEEA. V shed 0 bases and J shed 7 bases, with 15 bases lying between them. The CDR3 length is 16 residues. The CDR3 sequence is CASSLDGHRDHGELFF. Written as DNA, the CDR3 is TGTGCCAGCAGCTTAGATGGACACAGGGACCACGGGGAGCTGTTTTTT.

The chain links TRBV7-9 to TRBJ2-3, with 13 bases that match TRBD2. The J segment lost 0 bases and the V segment lost 11 bases, leaving 8 bases of the junction unmatched. This CDR3 contains 16 residues. CDR1 and CDR2 from the germline V gene are SEHNR and FQNEAQ (reference sequence). CDR3 DNA: TGTGCCTGGGGACTAGCGGGGACGACTAGCACAGATACGCAGTATTTT. This gives the protein CAWGLAGTTSTDTQYF.

This chain joins TRBV5-4 and TRBJ2-6, with D uncertain. V lost 4 bases and J 3 bases, leaving 11 bases between the germline ends. CDR3 length equals 15 residues. Germline lookup yields CDR1 SGHNT and CDR2 YYREEE (reference sequence). CDR3 amino acids: CASSQQGVGANVLTF. In DNA form, the CDR3 reads TGTGCCAGCAGCCAGCAAGGAGTTGGGGCCAACGTCCTGACTTTC.

V usage is TRBV27 and J usage is TRBJ2-1; a possible D gene is TRBD2 (7 bases). Trimming cost V 8 bases and J 0 bases, with 17 bases left between them. The length of the CDR3 is 16 residues. Germline assignment: CDR1 MNHEY and CDR2 SMNVEV (reference sequence). CDR3 region: CASGGGGQSSYNEQFF. The CDR3 nucleotides are TGTGCCAGCGGGGGAGGGGGTCAGAGCTCCTACAATGAGCAGTTCTTC.

The gene calls are TRBV9 and TRBJ2-7; the match to TRBD2 covers 7 bases. Germline CDR1 is SGDLS and CDR2 is YYNGEE. Trimming cost V 4 bases and J 0 bases; bases outside gene matches: 7. The CDR3 is 15 amino acids. CDR3 nucleotides: TGTGCCAGCAGCCCAGAGCGGGACGCCTCCTACGAGCAGTACTTC. As protein: CASSPERDASYEQYF.

The V call is TRBV19, the J call TRBJ2-3; TRBD2 is a possible D gene (6 bases). The germline V and J ends were trimmed by 0 bases and 0 bases, with 13 bases remaining between them. Germline V lookup: CDR1 LNHDA, CDR2 SQIVND (reference sequence). The CDR3 has 17 amino acids. CDR3 bases: TGTGCCAGTAGTATAGAAGGAAAAGCGGGTAGCACAGATACGCAGTATTTT. Its translation: CASSIEGKAGSTDTQYF.

This clone appeared a few times. The J gene is TRBJ1-1, the V gene TRBV19; the D gene is possibly TRBD1 (5 bases). Germline V CDR1 and CDR2: LNHDA, SQIVND (reference sequence). This CDR3 spans 14 amino acids. Deletions cut 6 bases from V and 7 bases from J, with 18 bases between. CDR3 sequence (DNA): TGTGCCAGTAGATTTGCGACAGATATTAGTGAAGCTTTCTTT. It specifies CASRFATDISEAFF.

V and J are TRBV7-2 and TRBJ2-2; D unresolved. Between the trimmed V and J ends, which lost 1 base and 5 bases, there was a span of 5 bases. This CDR3 comprises 13 residues. Germline lookup yields CDR1 SGHTA and CDR2 FQGNSA. CDR3 sequence (DNA): TGTGCCAGCAGCTTAGAGAGGACCGGGGAGCTGTTTTTT. Translation gives CASSLERTGELFF.